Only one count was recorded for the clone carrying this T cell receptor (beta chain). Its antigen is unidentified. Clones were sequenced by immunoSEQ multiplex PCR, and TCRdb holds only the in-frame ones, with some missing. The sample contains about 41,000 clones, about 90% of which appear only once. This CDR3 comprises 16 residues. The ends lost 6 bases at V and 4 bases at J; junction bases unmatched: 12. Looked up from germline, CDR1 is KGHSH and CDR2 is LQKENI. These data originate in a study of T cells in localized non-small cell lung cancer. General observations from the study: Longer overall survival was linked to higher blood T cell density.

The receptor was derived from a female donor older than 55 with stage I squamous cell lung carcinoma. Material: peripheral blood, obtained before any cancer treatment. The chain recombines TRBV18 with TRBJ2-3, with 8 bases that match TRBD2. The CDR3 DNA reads TGTGCCAGCTCTACCAACGAGCGGGGGAGGTCAGATACGCAGTATTTT. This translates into CASSTNERGRSDTQYF.